This T cell receptor (beta chain) was captured in a study of blood T cell repertoires in COVID-19. Sequenced by immunoSEQ multiplex PCR; TCRdb stores in-frame clones only, minus some. This repertoire shows about 160,000 clones, roughly nine tenths found once; its top ten account for 18%. The CDR3 sequence is 17 residues long. The germline V gene has CDR1 SGDLS and CDR2 YYNGEE. V was pared by 2 bases and J by 1 base, with 15 bases between. The V and J genes are TRBV9 and TRBJ2-2; the D gene is possibly TRBD1 (7 bases). The source is a man aged 55 to 70 with active or convalescent COVID-19. Material: peripheral blood. CDR3 DNA: TGTGCCAGCAGCGTGGCGGGACAGACGAGGAACACCGGGGAGCTGTTTTTT. It is translated as CASSVAGQTRNTGELFF. Drawing the rest from reference TRBV9 and TRBJ2-2, the complete variable domain is DSGVTQTPKHLITATGQRVTLRCSPRSGDLSVYWYQQSLDQGLQFLIQYYNGEERAKGNILERFSAQQFPDLHSELNLSSLELGDSALYFCASSVAGQTRNTGELFFGEGSRLTVL.